This T cell receptor beta chain was documented in a study of cytomegalovirus exposure and HLA in healthy donors. The primer mix had 60 Vbeta and 13 Jbeta primers. Assay: immunoSEQ multiplex PCR; the TCRdb copy retains only in-frame clones and omits some. The sample lists 110,000 to 150,000 clones, 60% to 80% occurring once. V lost 4 bases to trimming and J lost 7 bases; unmatched junction nucleotides: 7. The CDR3 contains 14 residues. Germline-derived CDR1 and CDR2 are SQVTM and ANQGSEA. Sequencing was carried out using PBMCs. This rearrangement joins TRBV29-1 to TRBJ2-1; 10 bases agree with TRBD2. This sequence originates from a woman between 50 and 59 years old in good health and CMV-seronegative. CDR3 residues: CSVGRRLAGNEQFF. CDR3 nucleotide sequence: TGCAGCGTTGGGAGGAGACTAGCGGGTAATGAGCAGTTCTTC.